This TCR beta chain was sequenced during a study of control samples from healthy donors and cancer patients. Some clones are missing from TCRdb's copy, which holds only in-frame ones; the method was immunoSEQ multiplex PCR. The table shows about 92,000 clones, with roughly 78% occurring only once. The CDR3 extends over 11 amino acids. CDR1 is SGHTA, CDR2 FQGNSA, per germline. Trimming shortened V by 7 bases and J by 3 bases, and 5 bases separated the two germline ends. This clone occurred a few times. Sequences were obtained from blood. This receptor was obtained from a woman in her fifties or sixties in good health. This rearrangement joins TRBV7-2 to TRBJ2-3, with D uncertain. The CDR3 is CASTRTDTQYF. The CDR3 nucleotides are TGTGCCAGCACCAGAACAGATACGCAGTATTTT.